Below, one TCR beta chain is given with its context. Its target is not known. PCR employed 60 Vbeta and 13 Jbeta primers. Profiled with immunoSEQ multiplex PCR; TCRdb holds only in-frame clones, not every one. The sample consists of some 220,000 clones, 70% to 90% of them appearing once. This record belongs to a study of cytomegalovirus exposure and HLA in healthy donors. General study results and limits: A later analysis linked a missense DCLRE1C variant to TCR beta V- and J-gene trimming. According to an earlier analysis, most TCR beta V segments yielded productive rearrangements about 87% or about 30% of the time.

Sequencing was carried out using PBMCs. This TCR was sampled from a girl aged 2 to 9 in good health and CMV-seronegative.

The CDR3 coding sequence is TGCGCCAGCAGCTTAGGCTTGCGGGACGGGGGGACCCAGTACTTC. It yields the protein CASSLGLRDGGTQYF. V usage is TRBV5-1 and J usage is TRBJ2-5, with TRBD2 as a possible D gene (6 bases). The germline V gene has CDR1 SGHRS and CDR2 YFSETQ. The CDR3 totals 15 residues. Deletions cut 2 bases from V and 7 bases from J, with 18 bases between.